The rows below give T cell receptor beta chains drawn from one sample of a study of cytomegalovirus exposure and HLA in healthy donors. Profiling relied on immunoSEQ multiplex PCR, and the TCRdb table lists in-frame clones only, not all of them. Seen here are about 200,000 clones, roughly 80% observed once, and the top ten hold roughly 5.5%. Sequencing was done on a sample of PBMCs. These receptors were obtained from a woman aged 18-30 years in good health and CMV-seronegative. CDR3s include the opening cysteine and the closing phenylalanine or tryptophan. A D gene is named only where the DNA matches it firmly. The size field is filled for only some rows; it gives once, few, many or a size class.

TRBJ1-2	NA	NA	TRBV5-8	TGTGCCAGCAGCTTAGGGAGACCTAACTATGGCTACACCTTC	CASSLGRPNYGYTF
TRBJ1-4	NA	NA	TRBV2	TGTGCCAGCAGTCTCCGTTGGGAACTGTTTTTT	CASSLRWELFF
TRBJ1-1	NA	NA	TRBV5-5	TGTGCCAGCAGCTTAGGAATACAGGTTGAAGCTTTCTTT	CASSLGIQVEAFF
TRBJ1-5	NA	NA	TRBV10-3	TGTGCCATCAGTGATTCGGGGCGGAATCAGCCCCAGCATTTT	CAISDSGRNQPQHF
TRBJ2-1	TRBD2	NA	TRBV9	TGTGCCAGCAGCGTAAACAGCGGGGCCTACAATGAGCAGTTCTTC	CASSVNSGAYNEQFF
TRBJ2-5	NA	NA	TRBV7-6	TGTGCCAGCAGCTTAGTTTGGAGCCAAGAGACCCAGTACTTC	CASSLVWSQETQYF
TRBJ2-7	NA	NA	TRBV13	TGTGCCAGCAGCTACAGAGAAAACCGCTCCTACGAGCAGTACTTC	CASSYRENRSYEQYF
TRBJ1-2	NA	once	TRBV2	TGTGCCAGCAGTCGGGTCAGCATCTATGGCTACACCTTC	CASSRVSIYGYTF
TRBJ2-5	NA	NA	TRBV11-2	TGTGCCAGCAGCTTAGCCATTCCCGGAGGCCAAGAGACCCAGTACTTC	CASSLAIPGGQETQYF
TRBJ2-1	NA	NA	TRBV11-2	TGTGCCAGCATGGGGCCCTTAGAGTCCTACAATGAGCAGTTCTTC	CASMGPLESYNEQFF
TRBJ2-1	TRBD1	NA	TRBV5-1	TGCGCCAGCCACAGGGGCCAAAGCCAGTACAATGAGCAGTTCTTC	CASHRGQSQYNEQFF
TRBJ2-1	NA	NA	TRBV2	TGTGCCAGCAGTGACAGGGTTCTTAATGAGCAGTTCTTC	CASSDRVLNEQFF
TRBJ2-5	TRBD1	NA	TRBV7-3	TGTGCCAGCAGCTTAACAGGGACAGTCCAAGAGACCCAGTACTTC	CASSLTGTVQETQYF
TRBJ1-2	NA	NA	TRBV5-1	TGCGCCAGCAGTAGCGCAGGGGACGGCTACACCTTC	CASSSAGDGYTF
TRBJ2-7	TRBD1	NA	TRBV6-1	TGTGCCAGCAGTGAAACCGGGACAGGGAGGCGGGAGCAGTACTTC	CASSETGTGRREQYF
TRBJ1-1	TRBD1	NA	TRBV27	TGTGCCAGCAGTTTACCGGGACAGGGAAGTGCAGAAGCTTTCTTT	CASSLPGQGSAEAFF
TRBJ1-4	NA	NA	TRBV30	TGTGCCTGGAGTGTAACGGGGAGACGAGAAAAACTGTTTTTT	CAWSVTGRREKLFF
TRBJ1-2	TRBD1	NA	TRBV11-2	TGTGCCAGCAGCCCGAGAATACAGGGGGAATATGGCTACACCTTC	CASSPRIQGEYGYTF
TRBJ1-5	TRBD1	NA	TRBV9	TGTGCCAGCAGCGTTGGGACAGCGAATCAGCCCCAGCATTTT	CASSVGTANQPQHF
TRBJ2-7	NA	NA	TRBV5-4	TGTGCCAGCAGTCAGGACAGCGGCGAGCAGTACTTC	CASSQDSGEQYF
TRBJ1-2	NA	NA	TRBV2	TGTGCCAGCACCGGGCGTTGGGGGTACTACACCTTC	CASTGRWGYYTF
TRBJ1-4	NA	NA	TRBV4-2	TGTGCCAGCAGCCAAGAGGGAGCAACTAATGAAAAACTGTTTTTT	CASSQEGATNEKLFF
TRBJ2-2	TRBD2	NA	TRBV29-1	TGCAGCGTTAAAGCGGGAGGCTTAGCCGGGGAGCTGTTTTTT	CSVKAGGLAGELFF
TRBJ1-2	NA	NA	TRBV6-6	TGTGCCAGCACCTACGGGGGGACGGGGAACTATGGCTACACCTTC	CASTYGGTGNYGYTF
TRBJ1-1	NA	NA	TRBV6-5	TGTGCCAGCAGCCCGTGGGGGGGGAACACTGAAGCTTTCTTT	CASSPWGGNTEAFF
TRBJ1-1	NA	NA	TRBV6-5	TGTGCCAGCAGTCCCCGGACGCGTATGAACACTGAAGCTTTCTTT	CASSPRTRMNTEAFF
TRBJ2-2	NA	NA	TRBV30	TGTGCCTGGTCAAAATCCGGGGAGCTGTTTTTT	CAWSKSGELFF
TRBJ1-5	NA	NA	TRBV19	TGTGCCAGTAGTAAAGGGGGTGGTCAGCCCCAGCATTTT	CASSKGGGQPQHF
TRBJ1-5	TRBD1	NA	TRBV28	TGTGCCAGCAGTAAGGACAGGTCTAGCAATCAGCCCCAGCATTTT	CASSKDRSSNQPQHF
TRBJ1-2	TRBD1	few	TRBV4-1	TGCGCCAGCAGCCCTCCGGGACAGAATGTCTATGGCTACACCTTC	CASSPPGQNVYGYTF
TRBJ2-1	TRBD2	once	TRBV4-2	TGTGCCAGCAGCCGGGATACTAGCGGGGAGAGCAATGAGCAGTTCTTC	CASSRDTSGESNEQFF
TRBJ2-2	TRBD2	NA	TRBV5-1	TGCGCCAGCAGCGCAGTAGCGGGACACACCGGGGAGCTGTTTTTT	CASSAVAGHTGELFF
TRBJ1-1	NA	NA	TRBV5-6	TGTGCCAGCAGCCTAGCGGGACACCTGAACACTGAAGCTTTCTTT	CASSLAGHLNTEAFF
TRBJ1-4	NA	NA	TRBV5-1	TGCGCCAGCAGCTTGGCGGGTTTCGGTGAAAAACTGTTTTTT	CASSLAGFGEKLFF
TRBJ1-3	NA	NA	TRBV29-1	TGCAGCGTTGGGGACGCTTACTCTGGAAACACCATATATTTT	CSVGDAYSGNTIYF
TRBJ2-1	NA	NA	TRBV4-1	TGCGCCAGCAGCCAAGGGTTGGTAGCCGTCTGGAATGAGCAGTTCTTC	CASSQGLVAVWNEQFF
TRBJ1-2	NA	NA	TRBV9	TGTGCCAGCAGCGTACGGGGGGGCTGGTATGGCTACACCTTC	CASSVRGGWYGYTF
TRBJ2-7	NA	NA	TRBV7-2	TGTGCCAGCAGCTTAGTTGTCGGGGTAGCGTACGAGCAGTACTTC	CASSLVVGVAYEQYF
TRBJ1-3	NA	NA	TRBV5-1	TGCGCCAGCTCGAAGGGGACGACTGGAAACACCATATATTTT	CASSKGTTGNTIYF
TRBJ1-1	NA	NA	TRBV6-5	TGTGCCAGCGGGCGAGGGGGGCACACTGAAGCTTTCTTT	CASGRGGHTEAFF
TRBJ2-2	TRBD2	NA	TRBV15	TGTGCCACCAGCAGAGGAGCGGGGGGCCCCAACACCGGGGAGCTGTTTTTT	CATSRGAGGPNTGELFF
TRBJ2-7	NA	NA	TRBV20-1	TGCAGTGCTAGAGACGGTTACGAGCAGTACTTC	CSARDGYEQYF
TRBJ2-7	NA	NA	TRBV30	TGTGCCTGGAATCCGGGACCATACGATGAGCAGTACTTC	CAWNPGPYDEQYF
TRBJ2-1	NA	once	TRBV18	TGTGCCAGCTCACCACAGACTACCTCCTACAATGAGCAGTTCTTC	CASSPQTTSYNEQFF
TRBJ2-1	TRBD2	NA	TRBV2	TGTGCCAGCAGCTTACTAGGGAGCGGGCGGGGGGATGAGCAGTTCTTC	CASSLLGSGRGDEQFF
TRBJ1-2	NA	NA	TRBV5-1	TGCGCCAGCAGCCCCGGGACGGTGAACTATGGCTACACCTTC	CASSPGTVNYGYTF
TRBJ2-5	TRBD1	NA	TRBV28	TGTGCCAGCAGACGGACAGGTGGGGAGACCCAGTACTTC	CASRRTGGETQYF
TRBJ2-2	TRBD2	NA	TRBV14	TGTGCCAGCAGCCAAGGGACTAGCGGGGTCATGAACACCGGGGAGCTGTTTTTT	CASSQGTSGVMNTGELFF
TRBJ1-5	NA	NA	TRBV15	TGTGCCACCAGCAGGGAGGGCGGTCAGCCCCAGCATTTT	CATSREGGQPQHF
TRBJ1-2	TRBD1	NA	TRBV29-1	TGCAGCGTTGAAGACCTGACAGGGGGTAACTATGGCTACACCTTC	CSVEDLTGGNYGYTF
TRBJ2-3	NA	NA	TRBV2	TGTGCCAGCACGGCTAGAACTCGAGATACGCAGTATTTT	CASTARTRDTQYF
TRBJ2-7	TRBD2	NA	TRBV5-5	TGTGCCAGCAGCTTGTGGGGGACTAGCGGGAGCGACGAGCAGTACTTC	CASSLWGTSGSDEQYF
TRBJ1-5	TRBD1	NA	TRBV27	TGTGCCAGCAGTCCCAGGACAGGCTATAGCAATCAGCCCCAGCATTTT	CASSPRTGYSNQPQHF
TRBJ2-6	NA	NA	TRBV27	TGTGCCAGCAGTTTCCTCTCTGGGGCCAACGTCCTGACTTTC	CASSFLSGANVLTF